What follows are 27 T cell receptor beta chains derived from one specimen sequenced in a study of cytomegalovirus exposure and HLA in healthy donors. PCR was performed using 60 Vbeta and 13 Jbeta primers. Clones were read by immunoSEQ multiplex PCR, and TCRdb kept only the in-frame ones, dropping some. The sample contains approximately 90,000 clones, approximately 77% of which appear only once. The sequencing input was PBMCs. Receptor source: a man aged 25-45 years in good health and CMV-seronegative.

The chain has TRBV28 and TRBJ2-7; possibly TRBD2 for D (6 bases). Germline V CDR1 and CDR2: MDHEN, SYDVKM. This CDR3 has 16 residues. V gave up 5 bases and J gave up 3 bases, with 20 bases separating them. For the CDR3, the DNA is TGTGCCAGCAGTACCCGCGGGGACCGTACGTTCTACGAGCAGTACTTC. Residues: CASSTRGDRTFYEQYF.

The gene calls are TRBV2 and TRBJ2-3; 8 bases map to TRBD2. V lost 5 bases, J lost 3 bases, and 13 bases stayed unmatched. The CDR3 contains 17 residues. Germline CDR1 SNHLY, CDR2 FYNNEI. The CDR3 is CASSKPGLGDGTDTQYF. In DNA form, the CDR3 reads TGTGCCAGCAGTAAACCGGGACTAGGGGATGGAACAGATACGCAGTATTTT.

The rearrangement links TRBV4-2 to TRBJ2-3; 13 nucleotides align to TRBD2. CDR1 and CDR2 (germline): LGHNA, YNFKEQ. This CDR3 is 17 amino acids long. J gave up 4 bases and V 1 base, and 5 bases lay outside the gene matches. CDR3: CASSQVTSGGAPDTQYF. CDR3 nucleotide sequence: TGTGCCAGCAGCCAAGTTACTAGCGGGGGGGCGCCAGATACGCAGTATTTT.

The chain couples TRBV12-2 to TRBJ1-5. TRBV12-2 has pseudogene status. The CDR3 sequence is 14 residues long. CDR3 sequence reads: CASRLEPEGQPQHF. The CDR3 nucleotides are TGTGCAAGTCGCTTAGAACCCGAGGGTCAGCCCCAGCATTTT.

The chain carries TRBV30 and TRBJ2-4, with 7 bases that match TRBD1. CDR3 length: 14 residues. CDR1 is GTSNPN and CDR2 is SVGIG in the germline V gene (reference sequence). The ends lost 3 bases at V and 6 bases at J; junction bases unmatched: 8. The DNA of the CDR3 is TGTGCCTGGAGCCTTAAAGGGGGCGCAAACATTCAGTACTTC. This gives the protein CAWSLKGGANIQYF.

Only one count was recorded for this clone. This chain uses TRBV7-9 with TRBJ2-3; TRBD1 matches at 8 bases. The CDR3 is 14 amino acids. V lost 5 bases and J lost 4; bases outside the gene matches: 5. From germline, CDR1 is SEHNR and CDR2 FQNEAQ (reference sequence). DNA for the CDR3: TGTGCCAGCAGCCCCGGACAGGGAGCAGATACGCAGTATTTT. Encoded protein: CASSPGQGADTQYF.

The chain couples TRBV5-1 to TRBJ2-3; 7 bases match TRBD2. After removal of 5 bases from V and 5 bases from J, the junction contained 8 bases not matched to a gene. The CDR3 is made up of 14 amino acids. CDR1 is SGHRS and CDR2 is YFSETQ in the germline V gene. In DNA form, the CDR3 reads TGCGCCAGCAGTGGGGGAGGGGATGGAGATACGCAGTATTTT. It encodes CASSGGGDGDTQYF.

This clone was seen more than once but under ten times. The V and J genes are TRBV4-1 and TRBJ1-2, with no clear D. Germline V gene sequence: CDR1 MGHRA, CDR2 YSYEKL. The V gene lost 1 base and the J gene lost 6 bases, with 21 bases spanning the gap. The CDR3 totals 17 residues. The CDR3 spells CASSQVPGMTRFDGYTF. The CDR3 DNA reads TGCGCCAGCAGCCAAGTTCCCGGCATGACAAGGTTCGATGGCTACACCTTC.

The rearrangement joins TRBV10-1 to TRBJ2-3; TRBD2 matches 7 bases. CDR1 and CDR2 from the germline V gene are WNHNN and SYGVQD (reference sequence). The junction had 3 bases not matched to a gene; V was cut back by 3 bases and J by 3 bases. CDR3 length: 14 residues. The chain's CDR3 is CASSEGLGTDTQYF. The DNA for the CDR3 is TGCGCCAGCAGTGAAGGACTAGGTACAGATACGCAGTATTTT.

V usage is TRBV7-2 and J usage is TRBJ2-1; the match to TRBD1 covers 8 bases. The CDR3 contains 15 residues. Germline CDR1 and CDR2: SGHTA and FQGNSA. The trim removed 1 base at V and 4 bases at J, leaving 3 bases unmatched. The DNA of the CDR3 is TGTGCCAGCAGCTTAGGGACAGGGATTTACAATGAGCAGTTCTTC. Encoded protein: CASSLGTGIYNEQFF. The full variable domain, with the rest looked up from reference TRBV7-2 and TRBJ2-1, is GAGVSQSPSNKVTEKGKDVELRCDPISGHTALYWYRQSLGQGLEFLIYFQGNSAPDKSGLPSDRFSAERTGGSVSTLTIQRTQQEDSAVYLCASSLGTGIYNEQFFGPGTRLTVL.

The CDR3 nucleotides read TGTGCCAGCAGCACAGTTCCGGGACAGGGGGTCGGTACTGAAGCTTTCTTT. Translating gives CASSTVPGQGVGTEAFF. The rearrangement joins TRBV21-1 to TRBJ1-1; TRBD1, as called in the table, went unchecked against the DNA. TRBV21-1 is labeled a pseudogene. This CDR3 is built from 17 residues.

This clone showed up just once. The chain employs TRBV6-1 and TRBJ1-6; maybe TRBD1 (5 bases). The CDR3 consists of 15 residues. The germline CDR1 and CDR2 sequences are MNHNS and SASEGT. With 6 bases removed from V and 0 bases from J, the gap between germline ends came to 9 bases. DNA of the CDR3: TGTGCCAGCAGGCATGACAGCTCCTATAATTCACCCCTCCACTTT. Translation: CASRHDSSYNSPLHF.

The gene calls are TRBV19 and TRBJ1-1, with 8 bases aligning to TRBD1. Germline V gene sequence: CDR1 LNHDA, CDR2 SQIVND (reference sequence). Trimming took 7 bases from V and 1 from J; bases not matched to a gene: 5. This CDR3 is built from 14 residues. The DNA for the CDR3 is TGTGCCAGTATACAGGGGGGGCGGAACACTGAAGCTTTCTTT. Residues: CASIQGGRNTEAFF.

V is TRBV6-5 and J is TRBJ2-7; weak D call: TRBD1 (6 bases). CDR3 length equals 11 residues. The germline CDR1 and CDR2 sequences are MNHEY and SVGAGI. Between the trimmed V and J ends, which lost 4 bases and 6 bases, there was a span of 7 bases. In nucleotides, the CDR3 is TGTGCCAGCAGTTCAGGGGTCGAGCAGTACTTC. It codes for CASSSGVEQYF.

The chain is built from TRBV5-6 and TRBJ1-2, with 9 positions matching TRBD1. CDR3 length: 15 amino acids. CDR1 is SGHDT and CDR2 is YYEEEE in the germline V gene. With 2 bases clipped from V and 8 bases from J, the junction kept 10 bases outside the gene matches. This chain's CDR3 is CASSFWYRGRGGYTF. For the CDR3, the DNA is TGTGCCAGCAGCTTCTGGTACAGGGGGCGAGGGGGCTACACCTTC.

The V call is TRBV30, the J call TRBJ2-5; D is unclear. The CDR3 totals 13 residues. The ends were cut back, 2 bases at V and 5 bases at J, with 12 bases in the middle. CDR1 GTSNPN and CDR2 SVGIG come from the germline V gene (reference sequence). As DNA, the CDR3 is TGTGCCTGGAGTCGGGTAGATTGGGAGACCCAGTACTTC. Amino acids: CAWSRVDWETQYF.

The chain couples TRBV4-1 to TRBJ2-7, with TRBD1 as a possible D gene (5 bases). The CDR3 is 13 residues long. Per germline, CDR1 MGHRA and CDR2 YSYEKL. Trimming took 2 bases from V and 1 from J, leaving 6 bases between them. The CDR3 region has the DNA TGCGCCAGCAGCCAACAGGGTTCCTACGAGCAGTACTTC. The encoded protein is CASSQQGSYEQYF.

The rearrangement links TRBV27 to TRBJ2-3; no reliable D call. V lost 4 bases to trimming and J lost 1 base, with 9 bases between them. This CDR3 is built from 14 residues. Germline V lookup: CDR1 MNHEY, CDR2 SMNVEV (reference sequence). CDR3 loop: CASSSGWGTDTQYF. The DNA for the CDR3 is TGTGCCAGCAGTTCAGGATGGGGCACAGATACGCAGTATTTT.

The rearrangement links TRBV6-5 to TRBJ2-6; D gene unclear. Germline CDR1 MNHEY, CDR2 SVGAGI. The CDR3 is made up of 14 amino acids. The germline V and J ends were trimmed by 6 bases and 1 base, with 7 bases remaining between them. For the CDR3, the DNA is TGTGCCAGCAGCCTCTTTTCTGGGGCCAACGTCCTGACTTTC. It yields the protein CASSLFSGANVLTF.

This clone occurred a few times. The J gene is TRBJ2-1, the V gene TRBV6-1; TRBD1 might be the D (5 bases). Trimming pared 2 bases from V and 4 bases from J, leaving 12 bases between. CDR1 is MNHNS and CDR2 is SASEGT in the germline V gene. This CDR3 has 15 amino acids. CDR3 nucleotide sequence: TGTGCCAGCAGTGAATCCCAGGGTGGGTACAATGAGCAGTTCTTC. It codes for CASSESQGGYNEQFF.

V is TRBV28 and J is TRBJ2-7; D possibly corresponds to TRBD2 (6 bases). Per germline, CDR1 MDHEN and CDR2 SYDVKM. CDR3 length equals 13 residues. V lost 3 bases to trimming and J lost 1 base, with 7 bases between them. CDR3 sequence: CASSLGRSYEQYF. CDR3 bases: TGTGCCAGCAGTTTGGGGAGGTCCTACGAGCAGTACTTC.

This clone was detected a few times. The chain combines TRBV9 with TRBJ2-1, with D maybe TRBD2 (6 bases). CDR3 length: 12 amino acids. CDR1 SGDLS and CDR2 YYNGEE come from the germline V gene. V was trimmed by 1 base and J by 9 bases, leaving 8 bases between them. The DNA for the CDR3 is TGTGCCAGCAGCGTATTGGGGGGTGAGCAGTTCTTC. It codes for CASSVLGGEQFF.

This chain uses TRBV4-2 with TRBJ1-1, with 7 bases aligning to TRBD1. Germline trimming cut 8 bases from V and 3 bases from J; bases unmatched to any gene: 9. The CDR3 runs 14 residues. Germline CDR1 is LGHNA and CDR2 is YNFKEQ. CDR3 protein: CASLQGIRDTEAFF. The CDR3 DNA reads TGTGCCAGCCTACAGGGGATCAGGGACACTGAAGCTTTCTTT.

The J gene is TRBJ1-4, the V gene TRBV29-1; D is perhaps TRBD1 (6 bases). V lost 8 bases and J lost 7, with 20 bases in between. Germline CDR1 and CDR2: SQVTM and ANQGSEA. The CDR3 runs 14 residues. CDR3 in amino acids: CSPLGWDKGEKLFF. The CDR3 DNA sequence: TGCAGCCCGCTCGGGTGGGACAAGGGTGAAAAACTGTTTTTT.

V usage is TRBV7-9 and J usage is TRBJ2-7; D remains ambiguous. Germline loops: CDR1 SEHNR, CDR2 FQNEAQ (reference sequence). CDR3 size: 15 residues. V dropped 2 bases and J dropped 3 bases, with 14 bases sitting between them. The DNA for the CDR3 is TGTGCCAGCAGCTTAACATCGGCGGCTAGCTACGAGCAGTACTTC. It is translated as CASSLTSAASYEQYF.

The CDR3 reads CASSYSNRPNQPQHF. DNA for the CDR3: TGTGCCAGCAGTTACTCGAACAGGCCCAATCAGCCCCAGCATTTT. V gene TRBV6-5 combines with J gene TRBJ1-5; D is possibly TRBD1 (5 bases). Germline-derived CDR1 and CDR2 are MNHEY and SVGAGI. This CDR3 spans 15 amino acids. With 0 bases removed from V and 3 bases from J, the gap between germline ends came to 9 bases.

The genes are TRBV14 and TRBJ2-3, with 7 bases aligning to TRBD2. The CDR3 totals 16 residues. V lost 1 base, J lost 0 bases, and 4 bases stayed unmatched. CDR1 and CDR2 (germline): SGHDN, FVKESK. CDR3 nucleotides: TGTGCCAGCAGCCAAGGAGCGGGGCAGAGCACAGATACGCAGTATTTT. Residues: CASSQGAGQSTDTQYF.